This section outlines one TCR beta chain sequence together with its context. Its cognate antigen is unknown. With 60 Vbeta and 13 Jbeta primers, the PCR was carried out. Clones were read by immunoSEQ multiplex PCR, and TCRdb kept only the in-frame ones, dropping some. The sample holds about 130,000 clones, approximately 82% seen once. V was pared by 6 bases and J by 1 base, with 10 bases between. CDR1 and CDR2 (germline): LNHDA, SQIVND (reference sequence). The CDR3 sequence is 13 residues long. The data originate from a study of cytomegalovirus exposure and HLA in healthy donors. Study-wide results and caveats: The study put 150 or so TCR beta chains on its list as cytomegalovirus-associated. When presence/absence was analysed, sequencing depth was taken to be roughly uniform across donors.

The sequence derives from a boy younger than 10 in good health and CMV-seronegative. The chain links TRBV19 to TRBJ2-7; no clear D. Sequenced input: PBMCs. CDR3 in DNA: TGTGCCAGTAGCCCAGGTCTTTCCTACGAGCAGTACTTC. Residues: CASSPGLSYEQYF.